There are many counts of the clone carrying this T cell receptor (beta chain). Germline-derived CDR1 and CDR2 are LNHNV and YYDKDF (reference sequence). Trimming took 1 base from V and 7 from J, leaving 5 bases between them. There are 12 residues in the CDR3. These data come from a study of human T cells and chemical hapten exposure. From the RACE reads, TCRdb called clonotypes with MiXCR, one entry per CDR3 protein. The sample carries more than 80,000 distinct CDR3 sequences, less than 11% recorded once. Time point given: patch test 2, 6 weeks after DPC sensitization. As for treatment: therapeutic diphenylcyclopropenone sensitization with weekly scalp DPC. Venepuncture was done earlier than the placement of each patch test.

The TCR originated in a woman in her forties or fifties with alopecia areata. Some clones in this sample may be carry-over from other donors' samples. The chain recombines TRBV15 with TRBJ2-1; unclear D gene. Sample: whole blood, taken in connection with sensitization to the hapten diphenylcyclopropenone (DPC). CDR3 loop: CATSRAWNEQFF. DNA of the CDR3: TGTGCCACCAGCAGAGCCTGGAATGAGCAGTTCTTC.